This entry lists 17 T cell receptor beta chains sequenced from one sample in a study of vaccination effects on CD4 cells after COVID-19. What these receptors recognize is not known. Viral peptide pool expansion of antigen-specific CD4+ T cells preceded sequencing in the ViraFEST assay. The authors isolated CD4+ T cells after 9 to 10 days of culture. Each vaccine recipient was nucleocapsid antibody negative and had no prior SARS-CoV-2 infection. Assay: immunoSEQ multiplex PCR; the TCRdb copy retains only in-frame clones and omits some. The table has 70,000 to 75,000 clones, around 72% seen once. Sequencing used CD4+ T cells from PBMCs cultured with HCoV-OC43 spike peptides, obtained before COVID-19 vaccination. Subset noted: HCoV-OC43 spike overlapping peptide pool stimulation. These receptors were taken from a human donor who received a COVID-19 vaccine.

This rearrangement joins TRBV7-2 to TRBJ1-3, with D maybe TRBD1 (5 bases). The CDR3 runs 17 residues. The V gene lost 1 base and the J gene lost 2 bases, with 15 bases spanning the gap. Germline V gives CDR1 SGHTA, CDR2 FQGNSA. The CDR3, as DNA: TGTGCCAGCAGCTTAGGGGTAGACAGAACGGCTGGAAACACCATATATTTT. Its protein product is CASSLGVDRTAGNTIYF.

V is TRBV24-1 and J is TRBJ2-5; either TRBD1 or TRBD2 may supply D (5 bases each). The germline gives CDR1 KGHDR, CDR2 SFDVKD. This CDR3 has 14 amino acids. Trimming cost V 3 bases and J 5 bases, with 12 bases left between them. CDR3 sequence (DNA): TGTGCCACCAGTGATCGAGGGGTTGGGGAGACCCAGTACTTC. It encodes CATSDRGVGETQYF.

The CDR3 nucleotides are TGCGCCAGCAGCTGGGGGGGGCAGGACAATTCACCCCTCCACTTT. Translated: CASSWGGQDNSPLHF. The genes are TRBV5-1 and TRBJ1-6, with a weak D call TRBD1 (6 bases). Germline values: CDR1 SGHRS, CDR2 YFSETQ. V was cut by 3 bases and J by 7 bases, with 14 bases left in between. This CDR3 spans 15 amino acids.

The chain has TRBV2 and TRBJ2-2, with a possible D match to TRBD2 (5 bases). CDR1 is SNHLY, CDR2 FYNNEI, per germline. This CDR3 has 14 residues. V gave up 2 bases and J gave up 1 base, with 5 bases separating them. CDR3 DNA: TGTGCCAGCAGTGAACGGGGGAACACCGGGGAGCTGTTTTTT. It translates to CASSERGNTGELFF.

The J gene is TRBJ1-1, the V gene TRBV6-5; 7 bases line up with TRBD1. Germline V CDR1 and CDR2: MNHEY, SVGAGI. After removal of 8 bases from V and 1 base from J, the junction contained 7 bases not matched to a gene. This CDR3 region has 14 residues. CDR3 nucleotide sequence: TGTGCCAGCCTTCCCCCAGGGGGGAACACTGAAGCTTTCTTT. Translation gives CASLPPGGNTEAFF.

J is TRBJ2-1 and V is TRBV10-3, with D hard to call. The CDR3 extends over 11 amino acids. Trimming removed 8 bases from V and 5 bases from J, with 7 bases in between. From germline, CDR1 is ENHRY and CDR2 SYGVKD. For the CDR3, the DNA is TGTGCCATCGCAGGAAACAATGAGCAGTTCTTC. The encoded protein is CAIAGNNEQFF.

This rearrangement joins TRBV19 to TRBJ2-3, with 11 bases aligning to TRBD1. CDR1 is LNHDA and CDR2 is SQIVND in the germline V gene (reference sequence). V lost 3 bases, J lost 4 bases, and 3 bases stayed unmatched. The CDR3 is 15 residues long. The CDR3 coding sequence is TGTGCCAGTAGTATTCTGGGACAGGGGGCAGATACGCAGTATTTT. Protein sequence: CASSILGQGADTQYF.

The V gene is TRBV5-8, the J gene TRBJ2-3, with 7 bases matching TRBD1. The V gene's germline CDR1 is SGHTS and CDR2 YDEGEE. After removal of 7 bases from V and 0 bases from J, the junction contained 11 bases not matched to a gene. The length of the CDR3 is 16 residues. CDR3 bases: TGTGCCAGCCCCGTCTGGACAGGAAGAAGCACAGATACGCAGTATTTT. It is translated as CASPVWTGRSTDTQYF.

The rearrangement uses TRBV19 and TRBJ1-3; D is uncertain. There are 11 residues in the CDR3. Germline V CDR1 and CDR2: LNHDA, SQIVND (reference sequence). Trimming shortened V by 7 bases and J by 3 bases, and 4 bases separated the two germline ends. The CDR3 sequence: CASNLGNTIYF. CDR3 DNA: TGTGCCAGTAATCTTGGAAACACCATATATTTT.

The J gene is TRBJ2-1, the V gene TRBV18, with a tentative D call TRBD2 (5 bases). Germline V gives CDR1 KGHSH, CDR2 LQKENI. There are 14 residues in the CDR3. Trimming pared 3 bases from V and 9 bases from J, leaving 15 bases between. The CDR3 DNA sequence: TGTGCCAGCTCACCTCGTGGACTCAGCGGTGAGCAGTTCTTC. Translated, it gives CASSPRGLSGEQFF.

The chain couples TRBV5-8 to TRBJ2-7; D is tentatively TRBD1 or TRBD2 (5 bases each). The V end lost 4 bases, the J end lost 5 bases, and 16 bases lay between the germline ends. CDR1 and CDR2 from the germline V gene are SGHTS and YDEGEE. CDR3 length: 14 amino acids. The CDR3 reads CASSRRGALDEQYV. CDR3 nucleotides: TGTGCCAGCAGCCGGAGAGGGGCCCTCGACGAGCAGTACGTC.

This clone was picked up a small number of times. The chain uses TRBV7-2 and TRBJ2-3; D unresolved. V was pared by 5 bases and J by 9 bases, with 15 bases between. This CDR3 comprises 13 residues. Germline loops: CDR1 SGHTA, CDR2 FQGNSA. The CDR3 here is CASSRAGIWTQYF. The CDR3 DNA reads TGTGCCAGCAGCCGGGCTGGTATTTGGACGCAGTATTTT.

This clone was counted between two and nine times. CDR3 sequence reads: CATSAGGARNEQFF. CDR3 in DNA: TGTGCCACCAGTGCGGGGGGGGCTAGGAATGAGCAGTTCTTC. V and J are TRBV24-1 and TRBJ2-1; 8 bases match TRBD2. V lost 5 bases and J lost 7; bases outside the gene matches: 6. The CDR3 runs 14 residues. From germline, CDR1 is KGHDR and CDR2 SFDVKD.

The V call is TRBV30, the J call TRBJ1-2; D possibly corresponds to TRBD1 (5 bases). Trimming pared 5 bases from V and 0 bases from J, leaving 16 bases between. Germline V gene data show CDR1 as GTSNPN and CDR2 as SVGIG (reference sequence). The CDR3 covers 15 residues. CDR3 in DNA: TGTGCCTGGTCGATCCGTGGGGGGTCTAACTATGGCTACACCTTC. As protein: CAWSIRGGSNYGYTF.

Written as DNA, the CDR3 is TGTGCCAGCAGTGCCAAGCCGGGACACAATGAGCAGTTCTTC. Translating it yields CASSAKPGHNEQFF. The chain employs TRBV6-4 and TRBJ2-1; D assignment may be TRBD1 or TRBD2 (5 bases each). The CDR3 consists of 14 residues. Germline CDR1 and CDR2: MRHNA and SNTAGT. The V end lost 4 bases, the J end lost 5 bases, and 12 bases lay between the germline ends.

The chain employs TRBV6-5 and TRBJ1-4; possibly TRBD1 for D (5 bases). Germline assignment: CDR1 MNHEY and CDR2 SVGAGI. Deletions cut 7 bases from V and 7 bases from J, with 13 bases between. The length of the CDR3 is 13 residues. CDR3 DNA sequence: TGTGCCAGCACTGGAGGGGTTTCTGAAAAACTGTTTTTT. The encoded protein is CASTGGVSEKLFF.

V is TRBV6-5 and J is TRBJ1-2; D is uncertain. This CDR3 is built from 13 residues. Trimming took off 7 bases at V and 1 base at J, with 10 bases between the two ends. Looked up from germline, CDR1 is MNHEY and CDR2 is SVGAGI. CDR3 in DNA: TGTGCCAGCATCAAGGGAAATAACTATGGCTACACCTTC. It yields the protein CASIKGNNYGYTF.